This T cell receptor beta chain was retrieved from a study of T cell repertoires in cytomegalovirus infection. Study at large: From public TCR beta signatures came an indication of both CMV infection and matching HLA type.

With respect to this clonotype: What it recognizes is unknown.

Whole-study findings and limits: There were carriers of CMV plus the relevant HLA, and cumulative public TCR beta family frequency identified them. HLA-C-restricted CMV-specific TCR beta clonotypes were dominant in the ex vivo response.

TCRdb fed the reads into MiXCR, producing one record per CDR3 protein. The sample lists about 310,000 distinct CDR3 sequences; about a sixth were seen once. The CDR3 has 16 residues. V was shortened by 2 bases and J by 4 bases, with 17 bases between the two germline ends. The chain joins TRBV12-3 or TRBV12-4 to TRBJ1-1; D is perhaps TRBD1 (5 bases). The sequencing sample was made of PBMCs. The receptor was derived from a human donor in good health (CMV status not recorded). Some clones in this sample may be carry-over from other donors' samples. The CDR3 protein is CASSLSRDLAITEAFF. CDR3 bases: TGTGCCAGCAGTTTAAGTCGGGACCTCGCCATCACTGAAGCTTTCTTT.